This TCR beta chain appears in the sequencing data of a study of cytomegalovirus exposure and HLA in healthy donors. Study-wide points: In vitro testing confirmed a few CMV-associated chains as specific for CMV antigens. With high specificity and sensitivity, the classifier reportedly diagnosed cytomegalovirus status. The study put around 180 TCR beta chains on its list as cytomegalovirus-associated.

V gave up 0 bases and J gave up 5 bases, with 9 bases separating them. Germline values: CDR1 SGHDT, CDR2 YYEEEE. CDR3 length equals 14 residues. This clone appeared a single time. Its antigen is unknown. Generated by immunoSEQ multiplex PCR, the TCRdb table keeps only in-frame clones and is missing some. Among roughly 220,000 clones listed, roughly 83% were seen once. The clonotype originates from a woman aged 25-40 years in good health and CMV-seropositive. Input material: PBMCs. This sequence joins TRBV5-6 and TRBJ1-5; the D gene is possibly TRBD1 (5 bases). Written as DNA, the CDR3 is TGTGCCAGCAGCTTGGGGGGCGGCCATCAGCCCCAGCATTTT. It encodes CASSLGGGHQPQHF.